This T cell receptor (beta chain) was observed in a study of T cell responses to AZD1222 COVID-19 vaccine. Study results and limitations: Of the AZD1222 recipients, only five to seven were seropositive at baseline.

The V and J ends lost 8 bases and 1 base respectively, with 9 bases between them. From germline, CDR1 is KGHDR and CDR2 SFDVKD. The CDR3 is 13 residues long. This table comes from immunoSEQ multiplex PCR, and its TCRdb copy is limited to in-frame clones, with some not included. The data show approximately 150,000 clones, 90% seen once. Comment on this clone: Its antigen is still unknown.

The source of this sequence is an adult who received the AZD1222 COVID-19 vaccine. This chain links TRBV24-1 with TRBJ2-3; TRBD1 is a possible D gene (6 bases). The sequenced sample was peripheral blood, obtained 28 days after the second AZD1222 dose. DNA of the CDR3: TGTGCCACCACGGACAGACGCACAGATACGCAGTATTTT. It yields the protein CATTDRRTDTQYF.